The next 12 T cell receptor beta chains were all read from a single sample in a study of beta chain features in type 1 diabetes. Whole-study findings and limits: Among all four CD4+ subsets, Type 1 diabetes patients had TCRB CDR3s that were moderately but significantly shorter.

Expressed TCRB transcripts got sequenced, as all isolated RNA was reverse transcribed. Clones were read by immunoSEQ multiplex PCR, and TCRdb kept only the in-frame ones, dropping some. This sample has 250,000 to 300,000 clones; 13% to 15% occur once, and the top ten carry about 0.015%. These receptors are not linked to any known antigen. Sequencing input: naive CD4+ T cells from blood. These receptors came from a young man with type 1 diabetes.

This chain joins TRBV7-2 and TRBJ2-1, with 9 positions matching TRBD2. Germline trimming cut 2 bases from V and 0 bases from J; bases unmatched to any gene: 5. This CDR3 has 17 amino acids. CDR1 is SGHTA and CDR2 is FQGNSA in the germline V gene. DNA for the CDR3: TGTGCCAGCAGCTTAAAACGTAGCGGGAGCTCCTACAATGAGCAGTTCTTC. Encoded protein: CASSLKRSGSSYNEQFF.

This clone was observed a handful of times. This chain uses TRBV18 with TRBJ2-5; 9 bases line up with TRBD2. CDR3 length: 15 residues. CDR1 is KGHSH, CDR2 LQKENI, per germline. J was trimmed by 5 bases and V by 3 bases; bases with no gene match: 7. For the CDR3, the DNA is TGTGCCAGCTCACCCATAGCGGGAGCGAGGGAGACCCAGTACTTC. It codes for CASSPIAGARETQYF.

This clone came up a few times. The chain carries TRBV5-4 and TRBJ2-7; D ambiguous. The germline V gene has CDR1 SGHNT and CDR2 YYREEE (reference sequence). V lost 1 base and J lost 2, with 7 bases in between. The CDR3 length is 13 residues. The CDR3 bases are TGTGCCAGCAGCTTGCACACAACCTACGAGCAGTACTTC. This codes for CASSLHTTYEQYF.

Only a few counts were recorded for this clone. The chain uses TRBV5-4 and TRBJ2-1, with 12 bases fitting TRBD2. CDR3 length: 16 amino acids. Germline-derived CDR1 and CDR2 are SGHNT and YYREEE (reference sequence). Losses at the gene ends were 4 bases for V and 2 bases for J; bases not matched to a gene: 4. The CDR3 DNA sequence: TGTGCCAGCAGCCCACGGACTAGCGGGACCTACAATGAGCAGTTCTTC. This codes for CASSPRTSGTYNEQFF.

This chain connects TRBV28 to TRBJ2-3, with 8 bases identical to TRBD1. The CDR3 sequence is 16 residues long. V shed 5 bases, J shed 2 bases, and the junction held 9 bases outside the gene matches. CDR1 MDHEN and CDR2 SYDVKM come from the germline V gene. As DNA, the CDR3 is TGTGCCAGCAGTCCAGACAGGGGAGACTACACAGATACGCAGTATTTT. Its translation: CASSPDRGDYTDTQYF.

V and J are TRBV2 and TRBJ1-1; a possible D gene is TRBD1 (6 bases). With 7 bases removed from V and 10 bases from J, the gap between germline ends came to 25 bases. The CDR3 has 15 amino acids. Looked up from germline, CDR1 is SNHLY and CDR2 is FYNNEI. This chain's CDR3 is CASIRDNRALDGAFF. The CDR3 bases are TGTGCCAGCATTAGGGACAATCGGGCGCTGGATGGAGCTTTCTTT.

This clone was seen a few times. This chain's CDR3 is CSANRGGYTF. The CDR3 region has the DNA TGCAGTGCAAACAGGGGCGGCTACACCTTC. The chain links TRBV20-1 to TRBJ1-2; TRBD1 matches at 7 bases. The V segment lost 6 bases and the J segment 8 bases; nucleotides outside the gene matches: 3. From germline, CDR1 is DFQATT and CDR2 SNEGSKA (reference sequence). This CDR3 is 10 amino acids long.

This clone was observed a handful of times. Here the CDR3 reads CSAAENTEAFF. The CDR3 DNA reads as TGCAGTGCTGCAGAGAACACTGAAGCTTTCTTT. The chain recombines TRBV20-1 with TRBJ1-1; D is unresolved. The V end was cut by 5 bases, the J end by 1 base, with 5 bases between. Germline V gene data show CDR1 as DFQATT and CDR2 as SNEGSKA (reference sequence). The length of the CDR3 is 11 residues.

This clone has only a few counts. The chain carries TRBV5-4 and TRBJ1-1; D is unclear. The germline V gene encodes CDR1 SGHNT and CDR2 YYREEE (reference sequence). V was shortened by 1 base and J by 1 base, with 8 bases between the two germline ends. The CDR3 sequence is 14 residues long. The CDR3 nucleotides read TGTGCCAGCAGCTTGAGGAGGGAGAACACTGAAGCTTTCTTT. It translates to CASSLRRENTEAFF.

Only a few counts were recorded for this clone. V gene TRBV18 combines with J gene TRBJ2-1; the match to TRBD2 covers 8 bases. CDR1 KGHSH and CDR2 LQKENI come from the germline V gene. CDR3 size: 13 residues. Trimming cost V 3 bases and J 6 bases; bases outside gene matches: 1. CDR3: CASSPRGGNEQFF. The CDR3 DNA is TGTGCCAGCTCACCCCGGGGGGGCAATGAGCAGTTCTTC.

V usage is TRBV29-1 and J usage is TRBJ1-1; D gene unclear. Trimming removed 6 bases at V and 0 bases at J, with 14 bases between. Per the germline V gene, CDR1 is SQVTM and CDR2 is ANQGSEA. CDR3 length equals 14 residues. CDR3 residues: CSVVIRAVNTEAFF. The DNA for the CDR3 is TGCAGCGTGGTGATCCGAGCGGTGAACACTGAAGCTTTCTTT.

CDR3 sequence (DNA): TGTGCCAGCAGCACCTACAGGGGCGAAGCTTTCTTT. Amino acid sequence: CASSTYRGEAFF. The genes are TRBV28 and TRBJ1-1; 7 bases agree with TRBD1. The junction had 6 bases not matched to a gene; V was cut back by 6 bases and J by 8 bases. CDR3 length: 12 amino acids. Germline V gives CDR1 MDHEN, CDR2 SYDVKM.